This T cell receptor (beta chain) is from a study of identifying expanded T cells in peripheral blood. General study findings and limits: Roughly 1.2 clones differed between technical replicates, versus about 16 and 19 over time. Across healthy donors, higher total template counts meant significantly greater roughly two-week count variance.

Germline lookup yields CDR1 MDHEN and CDR2 SYDVKM. There are 17 residues in the CDR3. The V end was cut by 5 bases, the J end by 0 bases, with 14 bases between. No infections or other immune events were documented during collection. Generated by immunoSEQ multiplex PCR, the TCRdb table keeps only in-frame clones and is missing some. The repertoire includes 70,000 to 95,000 clones, about 88% of them detected once, and 3% to 5% sits in the top ten. In regard to this clone: Its antigen is undetermined.

The chain employs TRBV28 and TRBJ2-6; D ambiguous. This sequence originates from a person between 18 and 70 years old in good health. Material: blood. In DNA, the CDR3 is TGTGCCAGCAGTCCCCCGGGCAGCCCCTCTGGGGCCAACGTCCTGACTTTC. Protein product: CASSPPGSPSGANVLTF.